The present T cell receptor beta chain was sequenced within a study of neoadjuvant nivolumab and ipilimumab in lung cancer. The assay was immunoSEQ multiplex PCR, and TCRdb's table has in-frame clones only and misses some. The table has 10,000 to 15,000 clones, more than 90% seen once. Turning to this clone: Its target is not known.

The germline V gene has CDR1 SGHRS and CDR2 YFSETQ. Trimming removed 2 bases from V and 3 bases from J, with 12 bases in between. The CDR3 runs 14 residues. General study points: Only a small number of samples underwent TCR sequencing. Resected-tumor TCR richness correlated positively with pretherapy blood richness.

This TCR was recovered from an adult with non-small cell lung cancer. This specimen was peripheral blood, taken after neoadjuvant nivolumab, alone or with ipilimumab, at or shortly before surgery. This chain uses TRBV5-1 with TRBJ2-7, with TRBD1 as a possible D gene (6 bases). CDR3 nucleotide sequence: TGCGCCAGCAGCTTACCGGGACAAAGCTACGAGCAGTACTTC. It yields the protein CASSLPGQSYEQYF.